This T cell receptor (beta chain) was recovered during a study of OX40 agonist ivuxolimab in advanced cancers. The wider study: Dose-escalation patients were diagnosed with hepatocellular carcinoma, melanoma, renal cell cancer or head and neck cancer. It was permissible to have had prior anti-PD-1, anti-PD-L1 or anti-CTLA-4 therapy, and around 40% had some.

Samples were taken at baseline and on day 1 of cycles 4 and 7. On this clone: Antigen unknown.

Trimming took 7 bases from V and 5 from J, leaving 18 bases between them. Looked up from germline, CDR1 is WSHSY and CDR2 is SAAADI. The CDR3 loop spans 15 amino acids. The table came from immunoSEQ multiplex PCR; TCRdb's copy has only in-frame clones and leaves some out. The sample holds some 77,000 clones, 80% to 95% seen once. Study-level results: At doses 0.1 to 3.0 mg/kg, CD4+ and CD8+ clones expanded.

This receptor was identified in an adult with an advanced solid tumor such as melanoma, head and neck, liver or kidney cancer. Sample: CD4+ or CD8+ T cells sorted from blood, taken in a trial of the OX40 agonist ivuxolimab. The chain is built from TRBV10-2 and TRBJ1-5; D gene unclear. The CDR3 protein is CASTWSVGLDQPQHF. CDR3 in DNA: TGCGCCAGCACCTGGTCGGTAGGGTTGGATCAGCCCCAGCATTTT.